The 18 T cell receptor beta chains below were found in one sample sequenced in a study of cytomegalovirus exposure and HLA in healthy donors. 60 Vbeta and 13 Jbeta primers were used in PCR. Produced via immunoSEQ multiplex PCR; TCRdb's table is partial and in-frame only. The repertoire holds about 140,000 clones, with nearly 80% as singletons. Sequencing was performed on PBMCs. The receptors shown here come from a woman aged 40 to 55 in good health and CMV-seronegative.

The rearrangement joins TRBV4-1 to TRBJ2-7, with 10 bases that match TRBD1. The CDR3 contains 15 residues. V shed 0 bases, J shed 4 bases, and the junction held 3 bases outside the gene matches. Per the germline V gene, CDR1 is MGHRA and CDR2 is YSYEKL. CDR3 loop: CASSQEGQGFYEQYF. The CDR3 bases are TGCGCCAGCAGCCAAGAGGGACAGGGGTTTTACGAGCAGTACTTC.

This chain connects TRBV12-2 to TRBJ1-5; the table's TRBD1 call for D was not verified on the DNA. TRBV12-2 is recorded as a pseudogene. This CDR3 is built from 18 residues. CDR3 sequence (DNA): TGTGCAAGTCGCTTAGGGCCCTCAGGGTCTTATAGCAATCAGCCCCAGCATTTT. As protein: CASRLGPSGSYSNQPQHF.

The gene calls are TRBV28 and TRBJ1-1; D gene uncertain. The CDR3 runs to 11 residues. Trimming cost V 3 bases and J 11 bases, with 10 bases left between them. In germline, CDR1 is MDHEN, CDR2 SYDVKM. This CDR3 reads CASSLWSGAFF. CDR3 sequence (DNA): TGTGCCAGCAGTTTGTGGTCTGGCGCTTTCTTT.

CDR3 sequence: CASSGGQLIYNSPLHF. In DNA, the CDR3 is TGTGCCAGCAGCGGGGGACAGCTGATTTATAATTCACCCCTCCACTTT. The chain recombines TRBV14 with TRBJ1-6, with TRBD1 matching over 7 bases. Germline CDR1 reads SGHDN; CDR2 reads FVKESK. V was pared by 5 bases and J by 4 bases, with 8 bases of the junction left unmatched. The CDR3 is made up of 16 amino acids.

This chain links TRBV7-6 with TRBJ2-7, with a tentative D call TRBD1 (6 bases). Trimming shortened V by 0 bases and J by 5 bases, and 23 bases separated the two germline ends. The germline V gene encodes CDR1 SGHVS and CDR2 FNYEAQ. The CDR3 is made up of 18 amino acids. DNA for the CDR3: TGTGCCAGCAGCTTAGCGAACTTTGGCTACCCAGGGGTTAACGAGCAGTACTTC. Protein sequence: CASSLANFGYPGVNEQYF.

The chain uses TRBV2 and TRBJ2-5; 10 positions agree with TRBD2. Germline V gene data show CDR1 as SNHLY and CDR2 as FYNNEI. The CDR3 is 15 residues long. Trimming cost V 6 bases and J 5 bases; bases outside gene matches: 9. CDR3 loop: CASRIAGGPMETQYF. CDR3 DNA sequence: TGTGCCAGCAGAATAGCGGGGGGCCCTATGGAGACCCAGTACTTC.

The chain employs TRBV14 and TRBJ1-2; a weak D match, TRBD1 (5 bases). Between the trimmed V and J ends, which lost 4 bases and 2 bases, there was a span of 20 bases. This CDR3 is built from 17 residues. Germline CDR1 reads SGHDN; CDR2 reads FVKESK. The CDR3 DNA sequence: TGTGCCAGCAGCCCCATGGGGGGATGGAGCAGAAACTATGGCTACACCTTC. This encodes CASSPMGGWSRNYGYTF.

This chain joins TRBV7-8 and TRBJ2-7; the D gene is possibly TRBD1 (6 bases). The CDR3 contains 15 residues. Germline V gene lookup returns CDR1 SGHVS and CDR2 FQNEAQ. Trimming removed 5 bases at V and 0 bases at J, with 14 bases between. The CDR3 here is CASSTSGQHSYEQYF. CDR3 nucleotide sequence: TGTGCCAGCAGCACCTCCGGACAGCACTCCTACGAGCAGTACTTC.

V gene TRBV5-4 combines with J gene TRBJ1-1; a weak D match, TRBD1 (5 bases). This CDR3 is built from 13 residues. V gave up 2 bases and J gave up 4 bases, with 9 bases separating them. CDR1 and CDR2 (germline): SGHNT, YYREEE (reference sequence). CDR3 amino acids: CASSFRGATEAFF. DNA of the CDR3: TGTGCCAGCAGCTTCCGCGGGGCCACTGAAGCTTTCTTT. The whole variable domain, remainder taken from reference TRBV5-4 and TRBJ1-1, is ETGVTQSPTHLIKTRGQQVTLRCSSQSGHNTVSWYQQALGQGPQFIFQYYREEENGRGNFPPRFSGLQFPNYSSELNVNALELDDSALYLCASSFRGATEAFFGQGTRLTVV.

The J gene is TRBJ2-4, the V gene TRBV15, with D tentatively TRBD2 (5 bases). Germline loops: CDR1 LNHNV, CDR2 YYDKDF (reference sequence). The length of the CDR3 is 16 residues. The V end was cut by 0 bases, the J end by 3 bases, with 12 bases between. This CDR3 reads CATSRDEGQDKNIQYF. The CDR3 nucleotides are TGTGCCACCAGCAGAGATGAGGGCCAGGACAAAAACATTCAGTACTTC.

This clone was observed at least ten times. The chain is built from TRBV11-2 and TRBJ2-7; the D gene is possibly TRBD2 (5 bases). Germline V gene data show CDR1 as SGHAT and CDR2 as FQNNGV. This CDR3 spans 13 amino acids. V was cut by 5 bases and J by 3 bases, with 11 bases left in between. The CDR3 sequence is CASSPSRGYEQYF. For the CDR3, the DNA is TGTGCCAGCAGCCCGAGCCGGGGCTACGAGCAGTACTTC. Full variable domain (missing parts from reference TRBV11-2 and TRBJ2-7): EAGVAQSPRYKIIEKRQSVAFWCNPISGHATLYWYQQILGQGPKLLIQFQNNGVVDDSQLPKDRFSAERLKGVDSTLKIQPAKLEDSAVYLCASSPSRGYEQYFGPGTRLTVT.

V usage is TRBV7-3 and J usage is TRBJ2-3, with D maybe TRBD2 (5 bases). V dropped 5 bases and J dropped 1 base, with 10 bases sitting between them. The V gene's germline CDR1 is SGHTA and CDR2 FQGTGA. This CDR3 is 14 amino acids long. For the CDR3, the DNA is TGTGCCAGCAGCCTTCTTAGCGGCACAGATACGCAGTATTTT. Its translation: CASSLLSGTDTQYF.

The chain joins TRBV5-6 to TRBJ2-3, with TRBD2 matching over 8 bases. Germline loops: CDR1 SGHDT, CDR2 YYEEEE. There are 16 residues in the CDR3. V lost 3 bases to trimming and J lost 3 bases; unmatched junction nucleotides: 9. The CDR3 DNA sequence: TGTGCCAGCAGCTCCACACGGGGGGGAGAAACAGATACGCAGTATTTT. It encodes CASSSTRGGETDTQYF.

J is TRBJ2-3 and V is TRBV10-1; D remains unclear. The germline V gene has CDR1 WNHNN and CDR2 SYGVQD (reference sequence). V shed 8 bases and J shed 0 bases, with 9 bases lying between them. This CDR3 is 13 amino acids long. For the CDR3, the DNA is TGCGCCAGCTCGCCAGATAGCACAGATACGCAGTATTTT. It translates to CASSPDSTDTQYF.

This clone has a single count. The rearrangement joins TRBV11-2 to TRBJ2-2; 7 bases map to TRBD2. V shed 1 base and J 3 bases; nucleotides not matched to a gene: 5. CDR3 length: 16 residues. Germline V gene sequence: CDR1 SGHAT, CDR2 FQNNGV. CDR3: CASSLVAGSHTGELFF. The CDR3 DNA reads as TGTGCCAGCAGCTTAGTAGCGGGTAGCCACACCGGGGAGCTGTTTTTT.

This sequence joins TRBV5-6 and TRBJ1-1, with a weak D call TRBD1 (6 bases). The CDR3 consists of 12 residues. The germline CDR1 and CDR2 sequences are SGHDT and YYEEEE. V was cut by 0 bases and J by 8 bases, with 8 bases left in between. The CDR3 spells CASSLVGGEAFF. The CDR3 DNA reads TGTGCCAGCAGCTTGGTTGGGGGCGAAGCTTTCTTT.

This clone was counted once. The rearrangement joins TRBV27 to TRBJ1-5, with D possibly TRBD1 on 5 matching bases. Germline CDR1 and CDR2: MNHEY and SMNVEV (reference sequence). V lost 3 bases and J 2 bases, leaving 14 bases between the germline ends. This CDR3 spans 16 amino acids. The CDR3 loop reads CASSFRSGAGNQPQHF. As DNA, the CDR3 is TGTGCCAGCAGTTTCAGATCTGGGGCAGGCAATCAGCCCCAGCATTTT.

The V call is TRBV27, the J call TRBJ2-1, with unresolved D. Germline CDR1 is MNHEY and CDR2 is SMNVEV (reference sequence). V shed 5 bases and J shed 9 bases, with 14 bases lying between them. CDR3 length: 13 amino acids. The CDR3 DNA is TGTGCCAGCAGTCCACCTCCGGGTTTTGAGCAGTTCTTC. Translation: CASSPPPGFEQFF.